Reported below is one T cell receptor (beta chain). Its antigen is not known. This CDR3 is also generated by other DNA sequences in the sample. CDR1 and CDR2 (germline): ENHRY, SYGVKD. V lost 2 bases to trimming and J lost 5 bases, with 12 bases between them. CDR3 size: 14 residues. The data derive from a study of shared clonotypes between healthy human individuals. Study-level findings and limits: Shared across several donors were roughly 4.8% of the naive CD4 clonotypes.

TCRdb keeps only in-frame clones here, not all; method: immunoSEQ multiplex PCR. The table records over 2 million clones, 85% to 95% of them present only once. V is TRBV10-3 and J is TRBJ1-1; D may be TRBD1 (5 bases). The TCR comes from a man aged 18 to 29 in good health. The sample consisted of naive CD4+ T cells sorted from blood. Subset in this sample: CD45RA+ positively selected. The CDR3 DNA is TGTGCCATCAGTGAGGGGCAGGGATGGACTGAAGCTTTCTTT. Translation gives CAISEGQGWTEAFF.